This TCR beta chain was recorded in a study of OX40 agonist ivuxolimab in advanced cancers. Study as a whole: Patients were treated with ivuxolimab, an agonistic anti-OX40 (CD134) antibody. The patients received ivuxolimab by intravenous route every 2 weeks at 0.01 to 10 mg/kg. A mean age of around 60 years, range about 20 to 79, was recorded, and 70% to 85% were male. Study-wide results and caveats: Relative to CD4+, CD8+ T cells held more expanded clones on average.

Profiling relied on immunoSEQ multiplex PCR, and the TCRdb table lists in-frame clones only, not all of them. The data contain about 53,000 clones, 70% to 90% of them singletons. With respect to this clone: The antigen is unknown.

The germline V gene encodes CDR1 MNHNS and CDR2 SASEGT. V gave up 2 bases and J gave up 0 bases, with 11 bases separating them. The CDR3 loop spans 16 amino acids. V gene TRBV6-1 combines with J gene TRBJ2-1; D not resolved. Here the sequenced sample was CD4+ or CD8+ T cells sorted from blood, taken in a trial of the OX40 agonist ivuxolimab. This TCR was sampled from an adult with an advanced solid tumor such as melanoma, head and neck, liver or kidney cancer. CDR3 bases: TGTGCCAGCAGTGAATTTGGCGGAAGCTCCTACAATGAGCAGTTCTTC. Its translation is CASSEFGGSSYNEQFF.